This T cell receptor beta chain was identified during a study of T cells after yellow fever vaccination (dated by TCRdb to between 2018 and 2021). About the investigation overall: Libraries from fractions with low cell numbers were prepared with the SMART-Seq v4 Ultra Low Input RNA kit. To track T-cell clones before and after primary and booster YFV17D yellow fever vaccination, bulk TCR alpha and beta repertoires were sequenced longitudinally. Two healthy male donors, one aged 18 to 29 and one aged 30 to 40 years, were included in the cohort. Blood samples were taken at several timepoints before and after primary and secondary immunization, and bulk PBMC replicates and cell subsets were isolated.

The treatment or condition label, as the study defines it: live attenuated yellow fever vaccine strain. At each blood-draw timepoint, two biological replicates of bulk PBMCs were collected. PBMCs were isolated from peripheral blood using a standard Ficoll-Paque protocol. TriZol was used to extract RNA from bulk PBMCs, CD4 and CD8 fractions, and dextramer-positive and dextramer-negative fractions. Overall study outcomes, separate from this receptor: Computational filtering was needed because FACS-sorted repertoires could contain abundant contaminating clonotypes from the bulk population. After the booster, most clones that had expanded after primary vaccination were detected again (nearly 97% of CD4 and under 90% of CD8), suggesting broad maintenance of memory. Compared with the primary T-cell response, the secondary T-cell response was faster but weaker, reaching its peak on day 5 rather than on day 15. A small fraction of clonotypes showed up in both the CD4 and CD8 compartments, probably as a result of convergent recombination. Because the study included only two donors, the extent to which the findings can be generalized is limited.

Remarks on this clonotype: Its antigen is currently not known. Base qualities were left out, and no much larger clone turns up one base away.

TCR cDNA was made using 5'RACE template switching, a step that added a universal primer site and unique molecular identifiers. cDNA synthesis was primed from both the TCR alpha and TCR beta constant segments. Library amplification used two PCR steps, and the second PCR step added sample barcodes and sequencing adapters. Libraries were sequenced on Illumina HiSeq 2500 (2x100 bp) or NovaSeq (2x150 bp). From the authors' description of their analysis: MIGEC handled demultiplexing of reads and collapsing into UMI consensus sequences, while MiXCR performed V(D)J alignment. Using edgeR on replicate PBMC samples, clonotypes were called vaccine-responding if FDR was below 0.01 and the log2 fold change was above 5 up to day 15. Each bulk clonotype received a CD4 or CD8 identity based on whether the sequenced CD4 or CD8 repertoire contained that clonotype at higher abundance. TCRdb reprocessing: public reads trimmed at Q25 with fastp, clones called with MiXCR, in-frame beta chains kept. Rows matching on CDR3 protein sequence are summarized as one entry with the most common DNA and genes. TCRdb, rather than the study authors, made the V and J calls. Across this sample there are just under 600,000 distinct CDR3 sequences, with less than 15% seen only once. The top ten hold over 12% of the sample.

For CDR1 and CDR2, the germline V gene lists SGHTA and FQGNSA. V is shortened by 2 bases, J by 4 bases, and the region joining them spans 11 bases. Including cysteine and phenylalanine, the CDR3 has 15 amino acids. Only the CDR3 DNA stays, 45 bases, in frame from base 1. Sequenced material: PBMCs, taken on the day of the yellow fever booster vaccination. The clonotype was recovered from a young man who received the YFV17D yellow fever vaccine. This chain joins TRBV7-2 to TRBJ2-2; the D gene is unclear. The nucleotide sequence is TGTGCCAGCAGCTTATCGGCCAGTGTCACCGGGGAGCTGTTTTTT. Translated, this gives CASSLSASVTGELFF.